Sequencing of this T cell receptor (beta chain) was carried out in a study of T cell repertoires in cytomegalovirus infection. Study as a whole: Carrying CMV and the relevant HLA type showed in public TCR beta signatures.

TCRdb re-derived calls from the reads in MiXCR, one entry per CDR3 protein. Found here are approximately 500,000 distinct CDR3 sequences, more than 15% of them singletons; the top ten hold 20% to 30%. The J segment lost 4 bases and the V segment lost 2 bases, leaving 9 bases of the junction unmatched. Germline V gene lookup returns CDR1 MDHEN and CDR2 SYDVKM. This CDR3 spans 17 amino acids. Findings and caveats of the study: Frequencies of public TCR beta families were cumulated, and this identified carriers of CMV plus the relevant HLA. Clonotype analysis showed dominance of the ex vivo response by HLA-C-restricted CMV-specific TCR beta clonotypes.

This clonotype was detected ten times or more. No antigen is known for it. The chain couples TRBV28 to TRBJ2-1; 9 bases agree with TRBD2. Sequencing was carried out using CD8+ T cells from PBMCs. The clonotype comes from a human donor in good health (CMV status not recorded). Some clones in this sample may be carry-over from other donors' samples. CDR3 sequence reads: CASSLGVRTSVYNEQFF. The CDR3 DNA sequence: TGTGCCAGCAGTTTAGGGGTGAGGACTAGCGTATACAATGAGCAGTTCTTC.